This T cell receptor (beta chain) stems from a study of shared clonotypes between healthy human individuals. As for the study in general: Per donor, CD8 memory used one plate, CD8 naive used two, CD4 memory used three and CD4 naive used three.

Clones were read by immunoSEQ multiplex PCR, and TCRdb kept only the in-frame ones, dropping some. This table has around 1.1 million clones, 75% to 80% appearing once. Points on this clone: Its specificity is not known.

The study's findings and limits: Non-shared clonotypes displayed generation probabilities falling below those of clonotypes present in all four donors.

The CDR3 extends over 13 amino acids. The germline gives CDR1 KGHSH, CDR2 LQKENI. Trimming stripped 5 bases from V and 1 base from J, with 8 bases between. This receptor was obtained from a young man in good health. Some clones in this sample may be carry-over from other donors' samples. The rearrangement links TRBV18 to TRBJ2-5; D gene ambiguous. The sample comprised memory CD4+ T cells from PBMCs. Regarding subset: CD45RA-negative fraction. CDR3 sequence: CASSTDIQETQYF. The CDR3 bases are TGTGCCAGCTCAACCGACATCCAAGAGACCCAGTACTTC.